This is a list of T cell receptor beta chains from one sample in a study of technical replicates of blood from a few donors. Sequenced by immunoSEQ multiplex PCR; TCRdb stores in-frame clones only, minus some. The table includes roughly 70,000 clones, 85% to 95% detected once. Specimen: T cells isolated from PBMCs. Source of these receptors: a human donor in good health. Each CDR3 is given with its conserved first and last residue. A D gene is named only where the DNA matches it firmly. The size of a clone is reported for some rows only, either as once, few or many, or as a class for expanded clones.

TRBV7-3,-,-,TRBJ2-6,TGTGCCAGCAGCTTAACCGGCGGTGGGGCCAACGTCCTGACTTTC,CASSLTGGGANVLTF
TRBV29-1,once,-,TRBJ1-3,TGCAGCGTGTACATTGGAAACACCATATATTTT,CSVYIGNTIYF
TRBV15,once,-,TRBJ1-5,TGTGCCACCAGCTTTACACCCTTTAATCAGCCCCAGCATTTT,CATSFTPFNQPQHF
TRBV7-8,-,TRBD1,TRBJ2-1,TGTGCCAGCAGCCGAGACAGGGGGCGGGACAATGAGCAGTTCTTC,CASSRDRGRDNEQFF
TRBV4-2,-,TRBD2,TRBJ2-7,TGTGCCAGCAGCCTTAGCGGGAGGAAATACGAGCAGTACTTC,CASSLSGRKYEQYF
TRBV7-8,once,-,TRBJ2-1,TGTGCCAGCAGCTTACAGGACAGAAACTACAATGAGCAGTTCTTC,CASSLQDRNYNEQFF
TRBV6-1,-,-,TRBJ1-1,TGTGCCAGCAGTGTGGGAGGAGAGGTATCTGGTACTGAAGCTTTCTTT,CASSVGGEVSGTEAFF
TRBV9,-,-,TRBJ2-6,TGTGCCAGCAGCGTGGCAGCGATCCCTGGGGCCAACGTCCTGACTTTC,CASSVAAIPGANVLTF
TRBV27,-,-,TRBJ2-7,TGTGCCAGCAGTTCGGGGGTCTCCTACGAGCAGTACTTC,CASSSGVSYEQYF
TRBV6-4,-,TRBD1,TRBJ2-1,TGTGCCAGCAGCCCTAGACAGGGGGTTTACAATGAGCAGTTCTTC,CASSPRQGVYNEQFF
TRBV5-1,-,TRBD1,TRBJ1-1,TGCGCCAGCAAAGGGGGCGCGGTTACTGAAGCTTTCTTT,CASKGGAVTEAFF
TRBV11-2,-,TRBD2,TRBJ2-7,TGTGCCAGCAGCTTAGACGTTCTAGCGGGAGATTTTTACGAGCAGTACTTC,CASSLDVLAGDFYEQYF
TRBV5-1,-,TRBD2,TRBJ2-2,TGCGCCAGCAGCTGGGGACTAGATAGCGGGGAGCTGTTTTTT,CASSWGLDSGELFF
TRBV5-1,once,TRBD1,TRBJ2-3,TGCGCCAGCAGCTCGACCGGACAGGGTGTGGCAGATACGCAGTATTTT,CASSSTGQGVADTQYF
TRBV5-5,-,TRBD1,TRBJ2-5,TGTGCCAGCAGCACCGGGACAGGGATTGACAAGACCCAGTACTTC,CASSTGTGIDKTQYF
TRBV19,-,TRBD1,TRBJ2-1,TGTGCCAGTCGCGGTACCGGGACAGGGGAAAATGAGCAGTTCTTC,CASRGTGTGENEQFF
TRBV19,few,TRBD1,TRBJ1-2,TGTGCCAGTATTCCATCCGGGACAGGGGGTGTCTATGGCTACACCTTC,CASIPSGTGGVYGYTF
TRBV6-4,-,-,TRBJ2-7,TGTGCCAGCAGTGAAGATCGGACTTCCCCGCAGTACTTC,CASSEDRTSPQYF
TRBV6-1,-,-,TRBJ1-5,TGTGCCAGCAGTGGCCGGAGCAATCAGCCCCAGCATTTT,CASSGRSNQPQHF
TRBV12-5,-,-,TRBJ2-7,TGTGCTAGTGGTTTGGTGGGGCGTTCCTACGAGCAGTACTTC,CASGLVGRSYEQYF
TRBV6-6,once,TRBD1,TRBJ2-7,TGTGCCAGCAGTAAACCATCGGGACAGGGCTACGAGCAGTACTTC,CASSKPSGQGYEQYF
TRBV28,-,-,TRBJ2-7,TGTGCCAGCAGTTCCAATTACGAGCAGTACTTC,CASSSNYEQYF
TRBV28,-,TRBD2,TRBJ2-3,TGTGCCAGCAGTTTGGGTAGCGGGAGGGCCACAGATACGCAGTATTTT,CASSLGSGRATDTQYF
TRBV5-6,-,-,TRBJ2-1,TGTGCCAGCAGCGTAGGGAGGGAGCAGTTCTTC,CASSVGREQFF
TRBV11-3,-,-,TRBJ1-1,TGTGCCAGCAGCCCCACATTGAACACTGAAGCTTTCTTT,CASSPTLNTEAFF
TRBV7-3,-,-,TRBJ2-2,TGTGCCAGCAGCTTAAACGGGGGAAACACCGGGGAGCTGTTTTTT,CASSLNGGNTGELFF
TRBV13,-,TRBD1,TRBJ2-5,TGTGCCAGCAGCTCCCGGACAGGGGGCATCGAGACCCAGTACTTC,CASSSRTGGIETQYF
TRBV10-3,-,TRBD2,TRBJ2-1,TGTGCCATCAGTGAGTCGGAGCGGGAGAGCGGTGAGCAGTTCTTC,CAISESERESGEQFF
TRBV4-2,-,TRBD2,TRBJ2-3,TGTGCCAGCAGCCCGGGACTAGCTACAGATACGCAGTATTTT,CASSPGLATDTQYF
TRBV25-1,-,TRBD1,TRBJ2-5,TGTGCCAGCAGTGAATTTCTCGAGGGGGCGCTAAGAGAGACCCAGTACTTC,CASSEFLEGALRETQYF
TRBV14,-,-,TRBJ2-6,TGTGCCAGCAGCCAAGCCTGGGCCAACGTCCTGACTTTC,CASSQAWANVLTF
TRBV19,-,-,TRBJ2-6,TGTGCCAGTAAGGTTGACAACTCTGGGGCCAACGTCCTGACTTTC,CASKVDNSGANVLTF
TRBV2,-,-,TRBJ1-1,TGTGCCAGCAGTGGGGAGTACACTGAAGCTTTCTTT,CASSGEYTEAFF
TRBV4-2,-,-,TRBJ1-1,TGTACCAGCAGCCAAGAAGGACTAGACATTGAAGCTTTCTTT,CTSSQEGLDIEAFF
TRBV5-1,-,TRBD2,TRBJ2-1,TGCGCCAGCAGCCCGCGGACCGTGCTAGCGGGAGTTGGCGGCTCCTACAATGAGCAGTTCTTC,CASSPRTVLAGVGGSYNEQFF
TRBV29-1,-,-,TRBJ2-7,TGCAGCGTTGATGGCGGCTACGAGCAGTACTTC,CSVDGGYEQYF
TRBV5-1,once,-,TRBJ2-2,TGCGCCAGCAGCTCGCTGGACTTCTACACCGGGGAGCTGTTTTTT,CASSSLDFYTGELFF
TRBV7-3,-,-,TRBJ2-1,TGTGCCAGCAGCTCCCCTGAGACGGGTCTGTCCTACAATGAGCAGTTCTTC,CASSSPETGLSYNEQFF
TRBV2,once,-,TRBJ1-1,TGTGCCACCGAGACAGTGAACACTGAAGCTTTCTTT,CATETVNTEAFF
TRBV29-1,-,-,TRBJ2-7,TGCAGCGTTGATTCGGACTCTTCCTACGAGCAGTACTTC,CSVDSDSSYEQYF
TRBV7-9,-,-,TRBJ1-2,TGTGCCAGCAGCTTAGAATCTCAGGGCTACACCTTC,CASSLESQGYTF
TRBV5-1,-,-,TRBJ2-7,TGCGCCAGCAGCTTGGGTCCGGGAGTCATCTACGAGCAGTACTTC,CASSLGPGVIYEQYF
TRBV2,-,-,TRBJ1-1,TGTGCCAGCCGCACTCCCGGGGTGAACACTGAAGCTTTCTTT,CASRTPGVNTEAFF
TRBV29-1,-,-,TRBJ2-1,TGCAGCGCTGACTCAGGGACTTACAATGAGCAGTTCTTC,CSADSGTYNEQFF
TRBV2,-,-,TRBJ1-5,TGTGCCAGGACTCCTTTTTATCAGCCCCAGCATTTT,CARTPFYQPQHF
TRBV6-6,-,TRBD1,TRBJ1-1,TGTGCCAGCAAAACAGGGGGGTACACTGAAGCTTTCTTT,CASKTGGYTEAFF
TRBV5-4,-,-,TRBJ2-2,TGTGCCAGCAGCTTACTAGCTACCGGCACCGGGGAGCTGTTTTTT,CASSLLATGTGELFF
TRBV25-1,-,TRBD1,TRBJ2-3,TGTGCCAGCAGTCAACAGGGGGCTAGCACAGATACGCAGTATTTT,CASSQQGASTDTQYF
TRBV7-6,-,TRBD1,TRBJ1-1,TGTGCCAGCAGCTTAGAGACAGGGGGGAACACTGAAGCTTTCTTT,CASSLETGGNTEAFF